Shown below are 25 T cell receptor beta chains from a single sample sequenced in a study of blood T cell repertoires in COVID-19. Method: immunoSEQ multiplex PCR; TCRdb's copy keeps in-frame clones and lacks some. The data show under 40,000 clones, approximately 81% seen once. Material for sequencing was peripheral blood. These receptors were collected from a human donor with acute or convalescent COVID-19. The donor label of this sample is uncertain.

V usage is TRBV18 and J usage is TRBJ1-5, with D possibly being TRBD1 (5 bases). There are 13 residues in the CDR3. The germline CDR1 and CDR2 sequences are KGHSH and LQKENI. V was trimmed by 3 bases and J by 7 bases, leaving 10 bases between them. The CDR3 DNA sequence: TGTGCCAGCTCACCTGGGCGGGACCAGCCCCAGCATTTT. Translating it yields CASSPGRDQPQHF. The complete variable domain, with remaining parts taken from reference TRBV18 and TRBJ1-5, reads NAGVMQNPRHLVRRRGQEARLRCSPMKGHSHVYWYRQLPEEGLKFMVYLQKENIIDESGMPKERFSAEFPKEGPSILRIQQVVRGDSAAYFCASSPGRDQPQHFGDGTRLSIL.

The chain is built from TRBV9 and TRBJ2-2; 12 nucleotides match TRBD2. J was trimmed by 5 bases and V by 0 bases; bases with no gene match: 2. Germline-derived CDR1 and CDR2 are SGDLS and YYNGEE. This CDR3 region has 16 residues. The CDR3 loop is CASSVAGTSGTGELFF. The CDR3 DNA sequence: TGTGCCAGCAGCGTAGCTGGGACTAGCGGGACCGGGGAGCTGTTTTTT. Filled out from reference TRBV9 and TRBJ2-2, the complete variable domain reads DSGVTQTPKHLITATGQRVTLRCSPRSGDLSVYWYQQSLDQGLQFLIQYYNGEERAKGNILERFSAQQFPDLHSELNLSSLELGDSALYFCASSVAGTSGTGELFFGEGSRLTVL.

The chain carries TRBV4-1 and TRBJ1-2, with D unclear. This CDR3 has 15 residues. From germline, CDR1 is MGHRA and CDR2 YSYEKL. Trimming removed 0 bases from V and 2 bases from J, with 10 bases in between. The CDR3 reads CASSQDMTVNYGYTF. The CDR3 DNA follows: TGCGCCAGCAGCCAAGATATGACTGTGAACTATGGCTACACCTTC.

The chain uses TRBV11-1 and TRBJ1-1; the match to TRBD1 covers 9 bases. Per the germline V gene, CDR1 is SGHAT and CDR2 is FQDESV (reference sequence). The CDR3 contains 15 residues. Losses at the gene ends were 5 bases for V and 3 bases for J; bases not matched to a gene: 7. The CDR3 DNA sequence: TGTGCCAGCAGCCTGGACAGGGGAGGGTACACTGAAGCTTTCTTT. This encodes CASSLDRGGYTEAFF.

This clone was detected only once. The chain combines TRBV19 with TRBJ2-1; D is perhaps TRBD1 (5 bases). Germline CDR1 reads LNHDA; CDR2 reads SQIVND (reference sequence). The V end lost 3 bases, the J end lost 4 bases, and 13 bases lay between the germline ends. CDR3 size: 15 residues. The CDR3: CASSMFQGAYNEQFF. CDR3 coding DNA: TGTGCCAGTAGTATGTTCCAGGGCGCATACAATGAGCAGTTCTTC.

The rearrangement uses TRBV28 and TRBJ2-1; 12 nucleotides match TRBD1. Germline assignment: CDR1 MDHEN and CDR2 SYDVKM. V dropped 4 bases and J dropped 10; count of bases not matched to a gene: 8. The CDR3 sequence is 15 residues long. This CDR3 is CASSSPGQGAGEQFF. The CDR3 DNA is TGTGCCAGCAGTTCTCCGGGACAGGGGGCAGGGGAGCAGTTCTTC.

V usage is TRBV13 and J usage is TRBJ2-2, with TRBD1 matching 8 bases. Trimming cost V 5 bases and J 10 bases; bases outside gene matches: 12. From germline, CDR1 is PRHDT and CDR2 FYEKMQ (reference sequence). The CDR3 is made up of 15 amino acids. CDR3 in DNA: TGTGCCAGCAGCCACAGGGGGAGTGCGCACGCGGAGCTGTTTTTT. This encodes CASSHRGSAHAELFF. Full variable domain (remainder filled in from reference TRBV13 and TRBJ2-2): AAGVIQSPRHLIKEKRETATLKCYPIPRHDTVYWYQQGPGQDPQFLISFYEKMQSDKGSIPDRFSAQQFSDYHSELNMSSLELGDSALYFCASSHRGSAHAELFFGEGSRLTVL.

The chain links TRBV18 to TRBJ1-3; D unclear. The germline V gene has CDR1 KGHSH and CDR2 LQKENI. The CDR3 has 16 residues. The ends were cut back, 5 bases at V and 2 bases at J, with 16 bases in the middle. CDR3 bases: TGTGCCAGCTCATACTTGGAGGGTACGGCTGGAAACACCATATATTTT. Translating gives CASSYLEGTAGNTIYF.

This clone was seen once. The CDR3 bases are TGTGCCAGCAGCTTCGATCCGGAGGGTGAGCAGTTCTTC. It codes for CASSFDPEGEQFF. The J gene is TRBJ2-1, the V gene TRBV7-3; tentative D call: TRBD2 (6 bases). V was clipped by 3 bases and J by 9 bases, with 12 bases between them. This CDR3 is 13 amino acids long. Germline V gene lookup returns CDR1 SGHTA and CDR2 FQGTGA.

The gene calls are TRBV27 and TRBJ1-4, with a weak D call TRBD1 (5 bases). Germline V CDR1 and CDR2: MNHEY, SMNVEV (reference sequence). CDR3 length: 15 amino acids. V was trimmed by 2 bases and J by 0 bases, leaving 7 bases between them. CDR3: CASSLQGPTNEKLFF. The CDR3 nucleotides read TGTGCCAGCAGTTTACAGGGCCCAACTAATGAAAAACTGTTTTTT.

This clone has a single count. The chain has TRBV28 and TRBJ2-7, with D possibly TRBD1 on 8 matching bases. Germline V gene data show CDR1 as MDHEN and CDR2 as SYDVKM. This CDR3 contains 20 residues. With 3 bases removed from V and 2 bases from J, the gap between germline ends came to 29 bases. This CDR3 is CASSFVGGTGRKGVPYEQYF. The DNA of the CDR3 is TGTGCCAGCAGTTTTGTGGGAGGGACAGGACGGAAAGGGGTACCCTACGAGCAGTACTTC.

This clone came up once. Here the CDR3 reads CASSIGTGIGEAFF. CDR3 DNA sequence: TGTGCCAGTAGTATAGGGACAGGAATTGGGGAAGCTTTCTTT. The chain couples TRBV19 to TRBJ1-1; TRBD1 agrees at 7 bases. The ends lost 1 base at V and 8 bases at J; junction bases unmatched: 7. The CDR3 loop spans 14 amino acids. Germline V CDR1 and CDR2: LNHDA, SQIVND (reference sequence). The entire variable domain, with the rest obtained from reference TRBV19 and TRBJ1-1, is as follows: DGGITQSPKYLFRKEGQNVTLSCEQNLNHDAMYWYRQDPGQGLRLIYYSQIVNDFQKGDIAEGYSVSREKKESFPLTVTSAQKNPTAFYLCASSIGTGIGEAFFGQGTRLTVV.

This clone was seen only once. J is TRBJ2-2 and V is TRBV5-4; D call uncertain. Trimming took 3 bases from V and 0 from J, leaving 6 bases between them. This CDR3 has 14 residues. Germline-derived CDR1 and CDR2 are SGHNT and YYREEE (reference sequence). CDR3 residues: CASSSTSNTGELFF. In DNA form, the CDR3 reads TGTGCCAGCAGCTCAACATCGAACACCGGGGAGCTGTTTTTT.

The count of this clone is one. The chain joins TRBV6-5 to TRBJ1-1, with 11 bases matching TRBD1. The V segment lost 4 bases and the J segment 4 bases; nucleotides outside the gene matches: 5. CDR1 is MNHEY, CDR2 SVGAGI, per germline. The CDR3 is made up of 15 amino acids. The CDR3, as DNA: TGTGCCAGCAGTTGGACAGGGGGCGCGTTCACTGAAGCTTTCTTT. Translated: CASSWTGGAFTEAFF.

The sample holds one count of this clone. J is TRBJ2-2 and V is TRBV13, with no clear D. V was pared by 1 base and J by 6 bases, with 12 bases between. The CDR3 sequence is 15 residues long. Germline CDR1 reads PRHDT; CDR2 reads FYEKMQ (reference sequence). CDR3 sequence: CASSLEGRQAGELFF. CDR3 coding DNA: TGTGCCAGCAGCTTAGAAGGCAGGCAGGCCGGGGAGCTGTTTTTT.

J is TRBJ2-1 and V is TRBV4-3, with unresolved D. The germline V gene has CDR1 LGHNA and CDR2 YSLEER. The CDR3 covers 15 residues. V was clipped by 1 base and J by 4 bases, with 11 bases between them. The CDR3 DNA reads as TGCGCCAGCAGCCAAGGCTACCTTCGGTACAATGAGCAGTTCTTC. Residues: CASSQGYLRYNEQFF.

The J gene is TRBJ2-1, the V gene TRBV7-6; 9 bases match TRBD2. The CDR3 contains 16 residues. CDR1 and CDR2 from the germline V gene are SGHVS and FNYEAQ. With V trimmed by 3 bases and J by 0 bases, 3 bases remained unmatched. CDR3 nucleotides: TGTGCCAGCAGCTTCCGACTAGCGGACTCCTACAATGAGCAGTTCTTC. Its protein product is CASSFRLADSYNEQFF.

In DNA form, the CDR3 reads TGTGCCATCAGTGAGGACAGCCATACCTACGAGCAGTACTTC. Translated: CAISEDSHTYEQYF. The chain has TRBV10-3 and TRBJ2-7, with D tentatively TRBD1 (5 bases). This CDR3 has 14 residues. V was trimmed by 2 bases and J by 2 bases, leaving 10 bases between them. Germline V gives CDR1 ENHRY, CDR2 SYGVKD.

The genes are TRBV29-1 and TRBJ1-4, with D unclear. This CDR3 is built from 13 residues. Trimming took 4 bases from V and 7 from J, leaving 13 bases between them. Germline CDR1 reads SQVTM; CDR2 reads ANQGSEA. The CDR3: CSVVRGKGEKLFF. In DNA form, the CDR3 reads TGCAGCGTTGTCCGGGGAAAGGGTGAAAAACTGTTTTTT.

This clone is medium-sized within its sample. V usage is TRBV7-3 and J usage is TRBJ2-2; TRBD2 aligns across 9 bases. Trimming cost V 7 bases and J 4 bases; bases outside gene matches: 1. Germline V CDR1 and CDR2: SGHTA, FQGTGA. This CDR3 has 13 residues. CDR3 nucleotide sequence: TGTGCCAGCACTAGCGGGACCACCGGGGAGCTGTTTTTT. It codes for CASTSGTTGELFF. The whole variable domain, filled in from reference TRBV7-3 and TRBJ2-2, reads GAGVSQTPSNKVTEKGKYVELRCDPISGHTALYWYRQSLGQGPEFLIYFQGTGAADDSGLPNDRFFAVRPEGSVSTLKIQRTERGDSAVYLCASTSGTTGELFFGEGSRLTVL.

J is TRBJ1-5 and V is TRBV6-5; D may be TRBD1 (6 bases). CDR3 size: 14 residues. Germline V gene sequence: CDR1 MNHEY, CDR2 SVGAGI. V was pared by 5 bases and J by 4 bases, with 12 bases between. The CDR3 reads CASSPGTTNQPQHF. The CDR3 DNA sequence: TGTGCCAGCAGTCCCGGGACAACAAATCAGCCCCAGCATTTT.

V gene TRBV3-1 (or the pseudogene TRBV3-2) combines with J gene TRBJ2-5; no definite D call. The CDR3 is made up of 11 amino acids. Germline CDR1 reads LGHDT; CDR2 reads YNNKEL (reference sequence). V was pared by 2 bases and J by 4 bases, with 2 bases between. Here the CDR3 reads CASSQLETQYF. The CDR3 nucleotides are TGTGCCAGCAGCCAACTAGAGACCCAGTACTTC.

The chain recombines TRBV20-1 with TRBJ2-7; the D is unclear. Trimming removed 3 bases at V and 8 bases at J, with 11 bases between. The CDR3 runs 11 residues. The germline CDR1 and CDR2 sequences are DFQATT and SNEGSKA (reference sequence). CDR3 amino acids: CSASVEFQQYF. The CDR3 region has the DNA TGCAGTGCTAGCGTTGAGTTCCAGCAGTACTTC.

The chain joins TRBV29-1 to TRBJ1-2, with TRBD1 matching 10 bases. This CDR3 contains 13 residues. Trimming took 5 bases from V and 3 from J; bases not matched to a gene: 3. Germline loops: CDR1 SQVTM, CDR2 ANQGSEA. CDR3 amino acids: CSVRGTGDYGYTF. The CDR3 DNA reads as TGCAGCGTTCGAGGGACAGGGGACTATGGCTACACCTTC.

V is TRBV5-5 and J is TRBJ1-6; D call uncertain. Between the trimmed V and J ends, which lost 0 bases and 7 bases, there was a span of 5 bases. This CDR3 has 13 amino acids. Germline V CDR1 and CDR2: SGHKS, YYEKEE (reference sequence). The CDR3, as DNA: TGTGCCAGCAGCTTGGACGGGAATTCACCCCTCCACTTT. Protein product: CASSLDGNSPLHF.